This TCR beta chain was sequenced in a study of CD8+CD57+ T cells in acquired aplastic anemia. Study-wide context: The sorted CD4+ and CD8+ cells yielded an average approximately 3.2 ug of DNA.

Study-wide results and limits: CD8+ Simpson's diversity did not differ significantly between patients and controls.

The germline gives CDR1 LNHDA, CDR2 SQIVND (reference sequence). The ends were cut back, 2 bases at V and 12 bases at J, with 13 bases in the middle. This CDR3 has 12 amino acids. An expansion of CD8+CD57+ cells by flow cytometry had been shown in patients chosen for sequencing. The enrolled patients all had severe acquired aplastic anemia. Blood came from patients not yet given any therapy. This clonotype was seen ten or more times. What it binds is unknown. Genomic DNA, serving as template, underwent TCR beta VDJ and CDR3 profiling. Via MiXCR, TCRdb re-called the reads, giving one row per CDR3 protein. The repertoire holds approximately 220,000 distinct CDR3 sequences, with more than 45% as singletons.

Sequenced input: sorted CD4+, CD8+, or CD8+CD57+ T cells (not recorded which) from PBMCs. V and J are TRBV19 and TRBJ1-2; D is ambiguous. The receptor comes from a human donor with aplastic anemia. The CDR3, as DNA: TGTGCCAGTAGTATAAACGGCGGTTCGGACACCTTC. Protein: CASSINGGSDTF.